This T cell receptor (beta chain) was sequenced for a study of breast tumors, draining lymph nodes, adjacent tissues. TCRdb itself ran the multiplex PCR reads through MiXCR, one entry per CDR3 protein. This table has over 20,000 distinct CDR3 sequences, approximately 60% appearing once. The CDR3 length is 16 residues. The V segment lost 3 bases and the J segment 4 bases; nucleotides outside the gene matches: 9. CDR1 and CDR2 from the germline V gene are SGHAT and FQNNGV. Study conclusions and caveats: Data only fit, rather than demonstrated, lymph node origin of most tumor T cells. Findings are consistent with lymph node origin and intratumoral expansion of most tumor T cells. Luminal-like breast cancer showed significantly higher tumor–nontumor repertoire similarity than basal-like. Tumor TCR diversity was below lymph nodes but above nontumor tissue.

This clonotype appeared many times. Its antigen is not identified. Sequenced material: tumor-adjacent breast tissue. This clonotype originated in a female donor with breast cancer. Some clones in this sample may be carry-over from other donors' samples. The chain has TRBV11-2 and TRBJ2-1, with TRBD2 matching over 7 bases. CDR3 amino acids: CASSFRLAYTYNEQFF. CDR3 bases: TGTGCCAGCAGCTTTAGACTAGCCTATACTTACAATGAGCAGTTCTTC.